The rows below give T cell receptor beta chains drawn from one sample of a study of blood T cell repertoires in COVID-19. TCRdb keeps only in-frame clones here, not all; method: immunoSEQ multiplex PCR. This sample yields about 74,000 clones, of which approximately 90% are seen a single time; roughly 2.5% belongs to the top ten. Sequencing was done on a sample of peripheral blood. These receptors came from a man aged 70 or older with active or convalescent COVID-19. The CDR3 runs from the conserved cysteine through the conserved F or W. Each record gives: D gene, clone size, J gene, V gene, CDR3 DNA, CDR3 protein. The D gene is left open where the match is weak. Size is stated for part of the rows, as once, few or many counts, or as a class when the clone is expanded.

- | - | TRBJ2-3 | TRBV5-6 | TGTGCCAGCAGCTTACCAAGGGGAGATACGCAGTATTTT | CASSLPRGDTQYF
- | - | TRBJ1-2 | TRBV7-2 | TGTGCCAGCAGCTTGGACAGTAACTATGGCTACACCTTC | CASSLDSNYGYTF
- | - | TRBJ2-7 | TRBV28 | TGTGCCAGCAGTTTACTTCAGTCTGGCTCCTACGAGCAGTACTTC | CASSLLQSGSYEQYF
- | - | TRBJ2-5 | TRBV6-5 | TGTGCCAGCAGTTACTCGACTCGTGCTGTTGGAGAGACCCAGTACTTC | CASSYSTRAVGETQYF
- | - | TRBJ2-1 | TRBV2 | TGTGCCAGCAAGGCTAGCCTCAGCTCCTACAATGAGCAGTTCTTC | CASKASLSSYNEQFF
- | - | TRBJ2-1 | TRBV6-5 | TGTGCCAGTAGAAGGAGCTCCTACAATGAGCAGTTCTTC | CASRRSSYNEQFF
- | - | TRBJ2-3 | TRBV5-6 | TGTGCCAGCAGCTTGGTACAGGGGGGGAGCACAGATACGCAGTATTTT | CASSLVQGGSTDTQYF
- | - | TRBJ1-2 | TRBV5-1 | TGCGCCAGCAGCCCGACCTTGACACTGTATGGCTACACCTTC | CASSPTLTLYGYTF
- | - | TRBJ2-6 | TRBV24-1 | TGTGCCATTTCAACGGGGAGCTCTGGGGCCAACGTCCTGACTTTC | CAISTGSSGANVLTF
- | - | TRBJ1-3 | TRBV18 | TGTGCCAGCTCACCAAACAGCCGCTCTGGAAACACCATATATTTT | CASSPNSRSGNTIYF
TRBD1 | few | TRBJ1-3 | TRBV7-8 | TGTGCCAGCAGCTACAGGGGGTCTGGAAACACCATATATTTT | CASSYRGSGNTIYF
- | - | TRBJ1-2 | TRBV19 | TGTGCCAGTAGTAGGTGGGCCGAAAACTATGGCTACACCTTC | CASSRWAENYGYTF
TRBD2 | once | TRBJ2-1 | TRBV3-1/TRBV3-2 | TGTGCCAGCAGCCAAGAGCGGGGGGCCGTAGGCAATGAGCAGTTCTTC | CASSQERGAVGNEQFF
- | - | TRBJ1-3 | TRBV11-3 | TGTGCCAGCAGCCACGTTGAGGACACCATATATTTT | CASSHVEDTIYF
- | - | TRBJ1-6 | TRBV14 | TGTGCCAGCAGCCAAGGCGCGGCAGCTAATTCACCCCTCCACTTT | CASSQGAAANSPLHF
TRBD1 | - | TRBJ2-3 | TRBV29-1 | TGCAGCAGGGACAGGAGGACAGATACGCAGTATTTT | CSRDRRTDTQYF
- | once | TRBJ2-7 | TRBV7-2 | TGTGCCAGCAGCTTAGGGGGCGGATCCTACGAGCAGTACTTC | CASSLGGGSYEQYF
- | - | TRBJ2-2 | TRBV5-1 | TGCGCCAGCAGGGCAGGGGATCCCACCGGGGAGCTGTTTTTT | CASRAGDPTGELFF
- | - | TRBJ2-7 | TRBV7-9 | TGTGCCAGCAGCTCCCCCCCGGGTTTAAAAGCCTCCTACGAGCAGTACTTC | CASSSPPGLKASYEQYF
- | once | TRBJ1-3 | TRBV7-4 | TGTGCCAGCAGCTTAGCGGGGGGATCTGGAAACACCATATATTTT | CASSLAGGSGNTIYF
- | - | TRBJ1-2 | TRBV11-2 | TGTGCCAGCAGCTTGTTCATAGGGGACTTCTATGGCTACACCTTC | CASSLFIGDFYGYTF
- | few | TRBJ2-7 | TRBV5-1 | TGCGCCAGCAGCTTTGGCGGAAGCCTCGAGCAGTACTTC | CASSFGGSLEQYF
TRBD1 | - | TRBJ2-1 | TRBV10-2 | TGCGCCAGCAGTGAGTTTAGGGGGACAGGGGACCACAATGAGCAGTTCTTC | CASSEFRGTGDHNEQFF
- | - | TRBJ2-7 | TRBV11-2 | TGTGCCAGCAGCTTAGGCAGGATCGAGCAGTACTTC | CASSLGRIEQYF
TRBD1 | - | TRBJ1-4 | TRBV18 | TGTGCCAGCTCGCTCGACAGGGGGAACTTTAATGAAAAACTGTTTTTT | CASSLDRGNFNEKLFF
- | - | TRBJ2-5 | TRBV3-1/TRBV3-2 | TGTGCCAGCAGCCAAGACTCAGGGGTGGAGACCCAGTACTTC | CASSQDSGVETQYF
TRBD1 | - | TRBJ1-5 | TRBV19 | TGTGCCAGTAGTAGGGGACAGGGAGGGCCCCAGCATTTT | CASSRGQGGPQHF
- | - | TRBJ2-5 | TRBV28 | TGTGCCAGCAGTTTGGCAGGGGGGTACCAAGAGACCCAGTACTTC | CASSLAGGYQETQYF
- | - | TRBJ1-2 | TRBV30 | TGTGCCTGGAGTGTACTAATGACTACCCCCAAGAGCGGCTACACCTTC | CAWSVLMTTPKSGYTF
- | once | TRBJ1-1 | TRBV6-5 | TGTGCCAGCAGTTCCCTTGGGAGGTACACTGAAGCTTTCTTT | CASSSLGRYTEAFF
TRBD1 | - | TRBJ1-1 | TRBV29-1 | TGCAGCGTTGGGAGACAGGGGATGAGGAACACTGAAGCTTTCTTT | CSVGRQGMRNTEAFF
TRBD2 | - | TRBJ2-1 | TRBV25-1 | TGTGCCAGCGGGACTAGCGGGAGCCATGAGCAGTTCTTC | CASGTSGSHEQFF
- | - | TRBJ2-7 | TRBV30 | TGTGCCTGGAGTGTACTACGGCTTTCCTACGAGCAGTACTTC | CAWSVLRLSYEQYF
- | - | TRBJ1-2 | TRBV15 | TGTGCCACCAGCAGAGATTACGGGAACTATGGCTACACCTTC | CATSRDYGNYGYTF
TRBD1 | - | TRBJ2-3 | TRBV6-5 | TGTGCCAGCATTCAGGGGGGCACAGATACGCAGTATTTT | CASIQGGTDTQYF
TRBD2 | - | TRBJ2-4 | TRBV7-3 | TGTGCCAGCAGCTTATTCCGGCTAGCGGGAGATAAACTAGCCAAAAACATTCAGTACTTC | CASSLFRLAGDKLAKNIQYF
TRBD2 | - | TRBJ2-3 | TRBV7-9 | TGTGCCAGCAGATGGGGGAGCGGGAGCTCAGATACGCAGTATTTT | CASRWGSGSSDTQYF
TRBD1 | - | TRBJ1-1 | TRBV6-1 | TGTGCCAGCAGTGAAGGTTTGGGACAGGGGAACACTGAAGCTTTCTTT | CASSEGLGQGNTEAFF
- | - | TRBJ1-2 | TRBV18 | TGTGCCAGCTCACCAGCGGGGTATGGCTACACCTTC | CASSPAGYGYTF
TRBD2 | - | TRBJ2-5 | TRBV11-3 | TGTGCCAGCAGCACCCGACGTCAAGCGGGAGAAGAGACCCAGTACTTC | CASSTRRQAGEETQYF
- | - | TRBJ2-7 | TRBV9 | TGTGCCAGCACCTCCGGAGCCGGCCAGGGATCCTACGAGCAGTACTTC | CASTSGAGQGSYEQYF
- | - | TRBJ2-5 | TRBV5-1 | TGCGCCAGCAGCGCCGGTAGTTCCCAAGAGACCCAGTACTTC | CASSAGSSQETQYF
TRBD1 | few | TRBJ1-2 | TRBV12-3/TRBV12-4 | TGTGCCAGCAGCCCACAGGGGAACTATGGCTACACCTTC | CASSPQGNYGYTF
- | - | TRBJ2-7 | TRBV28 | TGTGCCAGCAGCCCCGGGTCAGGGATCCGCTCCTACGAGCAGTACTTC | CASSPGSGIRSYEQYF
TRBD1 | - | TRBJ2-1 | TRBV5-6 | TGTGCCAGCAGCCCTCAGGGGGCGCGAACCTACAATGAGCAGTTCTTC | CASSPQGARTYNEQFF
TRBD1 | once | TRBJ1-2 | TRBV12-3/TRBV12-4 | TGTGCCAGTCGACAGGGGTCGTACTATGGCTACACCTTC | CASRQGSYYGYTF
- | once | TRBJ1-2 | TRBV4-1 | TGCGCCAGCAGCCAAGATTCAAGAGCTAACTATGGCTACACCTTC | CASSQDSRANYGYTF
- | - | TRBJ1-3 | TRBV29-1 | TGCAGCGTTGTTGGAGGGAGAAACACCATATATTTT | CSVVGGRNTIYF
- | - | TRBJ1-4 | TRBV3-1/TRBV3-2 | TGTGCCAGCAGCCAACGAGCGATAGGTGAAAAACTGTTTTTT | CASSQRAIGEKLFF
- | - | TRBJ1-1 | TRBV19 | TGTGCCAGTAGTACCCTAGGACAGATCCTAAACACTGAAGCTTTCTTT | CASSTLGQILNTEAFF
TRBD1 | few | TRBJ2-3 | TRBV3-1/TRBV3-2 | TGTGCCAGCAGCCAAGTCGTCGGACAGGGGGCTACAGATACGCAGTATTTT | CASSQVVGQGATDTQYF
- | - | TRBJ1-5 | TRBV5-1 | TGCGCCAGCAGCTTGGACAGGGAAGGTCAGCCCCAGCATTTT | CASSLDREGQPQHF
- | - | TRBJ1-4 | TRBV27 | TGTGCCAGCAGTTTACCCAAGAACGACAGGTATAATGAAAAACTGTTTTTT | CASSLPKNDRYNEKLFF